Here is one T cell receptor (beta chain) with its context. The CDR3 has 13 amino acids. V lost 4 bases and J lost 3, with 7 bases in between. In germline, CDR1 is MDHEN, CDR2 SYDVKM. The data originate from a study of blood T cell repertoires in COVID-19. Study-level background: Samples came from the United States, Italy and Spain, spanning acute and convalescent COVID-19. Sample material is recorded as cDNA or gDNA derived from T cells, B-cell-depleted T cells, or PBMCs.

In the authors' methods: Quantification of nucleated cells was approximated via reference gene primer amplification. Method: immunoSEQ multiplex PCR; TCRdb's copy keeps in-frame clones and lacks some. D and trimming were read from the DNA, whereas the V and J calls and clone size are those reported in that table. The data contain 150,000 or so clones, about 89% of them seen just once; the ten biggest clones take up roughly 2.9%. Material for sequencing was peripheral blood. The rearrangement joins TRBV28 to TRBJ1-5; D gene unclear. This TCR came from a man aged 60 to 75 with active or convalescent COVID-19. CDR3: CASSSGSNQPQHF. In DNA, the CDR3 is TGTGCCAGCAGTTCGGGTTCCAATCAGCCCCAGCATTTT.